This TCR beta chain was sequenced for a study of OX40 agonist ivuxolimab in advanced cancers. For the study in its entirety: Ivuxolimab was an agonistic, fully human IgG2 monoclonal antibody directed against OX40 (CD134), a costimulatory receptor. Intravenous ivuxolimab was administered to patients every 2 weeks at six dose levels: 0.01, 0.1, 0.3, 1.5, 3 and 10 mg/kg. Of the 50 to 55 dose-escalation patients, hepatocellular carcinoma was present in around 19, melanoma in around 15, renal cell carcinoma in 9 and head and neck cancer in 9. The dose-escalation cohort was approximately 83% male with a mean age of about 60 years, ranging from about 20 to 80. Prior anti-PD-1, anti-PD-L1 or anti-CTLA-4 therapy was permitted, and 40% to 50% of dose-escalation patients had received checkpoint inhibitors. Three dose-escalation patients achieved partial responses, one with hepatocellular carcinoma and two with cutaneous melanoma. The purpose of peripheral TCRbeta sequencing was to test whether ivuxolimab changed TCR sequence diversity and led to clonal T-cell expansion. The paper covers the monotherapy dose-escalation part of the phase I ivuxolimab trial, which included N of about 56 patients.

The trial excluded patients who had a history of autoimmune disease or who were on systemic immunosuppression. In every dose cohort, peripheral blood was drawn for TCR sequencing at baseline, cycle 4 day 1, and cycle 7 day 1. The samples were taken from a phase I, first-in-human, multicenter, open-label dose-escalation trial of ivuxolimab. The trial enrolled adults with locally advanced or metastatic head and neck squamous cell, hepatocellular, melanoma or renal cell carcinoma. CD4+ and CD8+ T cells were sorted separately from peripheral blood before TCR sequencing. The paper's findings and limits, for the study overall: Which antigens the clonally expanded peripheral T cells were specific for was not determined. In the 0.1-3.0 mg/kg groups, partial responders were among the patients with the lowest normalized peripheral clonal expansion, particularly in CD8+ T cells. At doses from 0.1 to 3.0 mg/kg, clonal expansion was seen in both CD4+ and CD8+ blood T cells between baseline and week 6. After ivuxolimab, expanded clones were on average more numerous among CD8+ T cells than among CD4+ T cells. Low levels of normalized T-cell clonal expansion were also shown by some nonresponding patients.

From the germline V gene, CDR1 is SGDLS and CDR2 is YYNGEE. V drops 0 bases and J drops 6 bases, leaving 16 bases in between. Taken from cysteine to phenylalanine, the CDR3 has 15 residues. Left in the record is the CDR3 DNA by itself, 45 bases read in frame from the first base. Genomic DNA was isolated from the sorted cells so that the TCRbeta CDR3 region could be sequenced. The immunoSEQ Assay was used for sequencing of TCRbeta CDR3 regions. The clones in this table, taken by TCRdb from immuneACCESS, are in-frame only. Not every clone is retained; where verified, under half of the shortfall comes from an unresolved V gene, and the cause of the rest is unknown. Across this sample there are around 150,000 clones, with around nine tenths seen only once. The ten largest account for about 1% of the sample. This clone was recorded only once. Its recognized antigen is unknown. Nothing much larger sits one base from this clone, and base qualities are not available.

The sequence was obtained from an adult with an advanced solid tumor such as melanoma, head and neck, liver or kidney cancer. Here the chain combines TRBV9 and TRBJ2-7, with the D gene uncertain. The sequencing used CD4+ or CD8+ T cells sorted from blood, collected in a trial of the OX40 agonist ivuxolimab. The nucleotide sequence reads TGTGCCAGCAGCGTAGCCGATCTAGGTCCCGGCGAGCAGTACTTC. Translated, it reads CASSVADLGPGEQYF.